This passage covers 22 T cell receptor beta chains from one sample sequenced in a study of beta chain features in type 1 diabetes. Every bit of the isolated RNA underwent reverse transcription, so sequencing read expressed TCRB transcripts. The table came from immunoSEQ multiplex PCR; TCRdb's copy has only in-frame clones and leaves some out. The sample holds approximately 300,000 clones; 8% to 13% are singletons and the top ten take over 0.015%. The sequencing input was naive CD4+ T cells from blood. These receptors were taken from a woman aged 25 to 39 in good health.

The genes are TRBV4-3 and TRBJ2-5; the D gene is possibly TRBD2 (7 bases). In germline, CDR1 is LGHNA, CDR2 YSLEER. The V end was cut by 0 bases, the J end by 0 bases, with 17 bases between. The CDR3 runs to 18 residues. Here the CDR3 DNA reads TGCGCCAGCAGCCAAGATTGGGGGGGCGGGTTCAACCAAGAGACCCAGTACTTC. This encodes CASSQDWGGGFNQETQYF.

The V gene is TRBV2, the J gene TRBJ2-3; the D gene is possibly TRBD2 (7 bases). V was shortened by 3 bases and J by 0 bases, with 13 bases between the two germline ends. CDR3 size: 16 residues. CDR1 and CDR2 (germline): SNHLY, FYNNEI. The chain's CDR3 is CASSDQGTTSTDTQYF. In DNA, the CDR3 is TGTGCCAGCAGTGATCAGGGGACTACTAGCACAGATACGCAGTATTTT.

This clone was counted between two and nine times. The sample contains more than one DNA sequence encoding this CDR3. V is TRBV18 and J is TRBJ1-1; D is unresolved. With 3 bases removed from V and 1 base from J, the gap between germline ends came to 6 bases. CDR3 size: 13 residues. Germline V lookup: CDR1 KGHSH, CDR2 LQKENI. The CDR3 DNA follows: TGTGCCAGCTCACCGGGCCAGAACACTGAAGCTTTCTTT. The encoded protein is CASSPGQNTEAFF.

This clone was counted between two and nine times. The CDR3: CASSSPGLAGGVETQYF. The CDR3 DNA sequence: TGTGCCAGCAGTTCCCCGGGACTAGCGGGAGGTGTTGAGACCCAGTACTTC. V gene TRBV27 combines with J gene TRBJ2-5, with 15 nucleotides matching TRBD2. Germline V gives CDR1 MNHEY, CDR2 SMNVEV (reference sequence). The CDR3 is made up of 17 amino acids. V shed 4 bases and J 5 bases; nucleotides not matched to a gene: 8.

This clone was seen only a few times. The rearrangement joins TRBV5-1 to TRBJ2-5, with 13 nucleotides matching TRBD2. V lost 5 bases, J lost 4 bases, and 8 bases stayed unmatched. The CDR3 length is 16 residues. Per the germline V gene, CDR1 is SGHRS and CDR2 is YFSETQ. The DNA of the CDR3 is TGCGCCAGCAGTACGGGACTAGCGGGAAGTCGAGAGACCCAGTACTTC. Translated: CASSTGLAGSRETQYF.

The V call is TRBV5-8, the J call TRBJ2-7; 13 bases fit TRBD2. Germline V gives CDR1 SGHTS, CDR2 YDEGEE. This CDR3 contains 15 residues. With V trimmed by 4 bases and J by 5 bases, 6 bases remained unmatched. This CDR3 is CASSNGLAGVHEQYF. CDR3 bases: TGTGCCAGCAGCAATGGACTAGCGGGAGTGCACGAGCAGTACTTC.

This clone has only a few counts. The chain carries TRBV4-3 and TRBJ2-1, with D perhaps TRBD2 (7 bases). Germline values: CDR1 LGHNA, CDR2 YSLEER. The V gene lost 1 base and the J gene lost 0 bases, with 10 bases spanning the gap. This CDR3 region has 16 residues. CDR3 sequence: CASSQGGGISYNEQFF. CDR3 bases: TGCGCCAGCAGCCAAGGGGGGGGCATCTCCTACAATGAGCAGTTCTTC.

The V and J genes are TRBV7-2 and TRBJ1-2; possible D gene TRBD1, 5 bases. V gave up 3 bases and J gave up 5 bases, with 16 bases separating them. CDR1 and CDR2 (germline): SGHTA, FQGNSA. The CDR3 spans 15 residues. CDR3 DNA: TGTGCCAGCAGCTTCCGGGGACTCCACTCATATGGCTACACCTTC. Translating gives CASSFRGLHSYGYTF.

The chain joins TRBV28 to TRBJ2-7, with 7 bases fitting TRBD1. Per the germline V gene, CDR1 is MDHEN and CDR2 is SYDVKM. The CDR3 is 13 residues long. With V trimmed by 6 bases and J by 6 bases, 8 bases remained unmatched. The CDR3 sequence: CASSLTGAGEQYF. The CDR3 DNA sequence: TGTGCCAGCAGCCTTACAGGGGCGGGCGAGCAGTACTTC.

The chain recombines TRBV10-3 with TRBJ2-5; the D is unclear. Germline CDR1 and CDR2: ENHRY and SYGVKD. The CDR3 spans 13 residues. V was cut by 10 bases and J by 1 base, with 13 bases left in between. CDR3 nucleotides: TGTGCCACCATGGAACAGTCCCAAGAGACCCAGTACTTC. Its protein product is CATMEQSQETQYF.

This clone was counted between two and nine times. The V call is TRBV4-3, the J call TRBJ1-1; possible D gene TRBD1, 5 bases. V was clipped by 1 base and J by 3 bases, with 9 bases between them. Germline CDR1 LGHNA, CDR2 YSLEER. CDR3 size: 14 residues. The CDR3 here is CASSQVGRDTEAFF. CDR3 sequence (DNA): TGCGCCAGCAGCCAAGTGGGCAGGGACACTGAAGCTTTCTTT.

The sample holds a few counts of this clone. This chain joins TRBV2 and TRBJ2-1; 7 nucleotides match TRBD2. The CDR3 loop spans 14 amino acids. J was trimmed by 9 bases and V by 5 bases; bases with no gene match: 10. CDR1 is SNHLY and CDR2 is FYNNEI in the germline V gene. CDR3 nucleotides: TGTGCCAGCAGTCCTTGGACTAGGAAGGGTGAGCAGTTCTTC. It yields the protein CASSPWTRKGEQFF.

CDR3 amino acids: CASSPGTTEQFF. The CDR3 bases are TGCGCCAGCAGCCCCGGGACTACGGAGCAGTTCTTC. The chain uses TRBV5-1 and TRBJ2-1; TRBD2 matches at 7 bases. After removal of 4 bases from V and 10 bases from J, the junction contained 5 bases not matched to a gene. The germline gives CDR1 SGHRS, CDR2 YFSETQ. This CDR3 is built from 12 residues.

The chain uses TRBV7-8 and TRBJ2-1; possibly TRBD2 for D (6 bases). The CDR3 extends over 16 amino acids. Trimming removed 2 bases from V and 6 bases from J, with 17 bases in between. Germline V gives CDR1 SGHVS, CDR2 FQNEAQ. Written as DNA, the CDR3 is TGTGCCAGCAGCTTAAGACTTTCTGGACTATTCAATGAGCAGTTCTTC. This sequence encodes CASSLRLSGLFNEQFF.

This clone was picked up a small number of times. V usage is TRBV20-1 and J usage is TRBJ2-5; TRBD1 matches at 9 bases. This CDR3 spans 11 amino acids. V lost 6 bases, J lost 5 bases, and 1 base stayed unmatched. Germline CDR1 and CDR2: DFQATT and SNEGSKA (reference sequence). CDR3 nucleotides: TGCAGTGCGGACAGGGGCGAGACCCAGTACTTC. Encoded protein: CSADRGETQYF.

This clone has more than one count but fewer than ten. The rearrangement uses TRBV29-1 and TRBJ2-7; 7 bases agree with TRBD2. V lost 7 bases and J lost 2; bases outside the gene matches: 8. Germline V gene lookup returns CDR1 SQVTM and CDR2 ANQGSEA. The CDR3 runs to 13 residues. CDR3: CSGASGGTYEQYF. The DNA of the CDR3 is TGCAGCGGTGCTAGCGGAGGCACCTACGAGCAGTACTTC.

This clone was seen only once. This sequence joins TRBV7-2 and TRBJ1-2, with unresolved D. Germline V CDR1 and CDR2: SGHTA, FQGNSA. The V gene lost 5 bases and the J gene lost 8 bases, with 18 bases spanning the gap. The CDR3 is 14 amino acids. The CDR3: CASSLLIGSNGYTF. The CDR3 coding sequence is TGTGCCAGCAGCCTGCTGATCGGGTCCAACGGCTACACCTTC.

V gene TRBV30 combines with J gene TRBJ1-5, with 7 bases aligning to TRBD1. The J segment lost 3 bases and the V segment lost 0 bases, leaving 8 bases of the junction unmatched. The CDR3 is 16 amino acids. Germline assignment: CDR1 GTSNPN and CDR2 SVGIG (reference sequence). The CDR3 here is CAWSVPDTGANQPQHF. The CDR3 DNA reads as TGTGCCTGGAGTGTTCCAGATACAGGGGCCAATCAGCCCCAGCATTTT.

This rearrangement joins TRBV7-9 to TRBJ2-5; 13 positions match TRBD2. This CDR3 spans 15 amino acids. The V gene end was trimmed by 2 bases and the J gene end by 5 bases; junction bases not matched to a gene: 2. Germline-derived CDR1 and CDR2 are SEHNR and FQNEAQ (reference sequence). The CDR3 DNA reads TGTGCCAGCAGCTTAAGACTAGCGGGGGGCGAGACCCAGTACTTC. It yields the protein CASSLRLAGGETQYF.

V and J are TRBV7-9 and TRBJ2-1; possibly TRBD2 for D (6 bases). Per germline, CDR1 SEHNR and CDR2 FQNEAQ (reference sequence). V was trimmed by 2 bases and J by 4 bases, leaving 9 bases between them. The CDR3 has 14 amino acids. The CDR3 DNA reads TGTGCCAGCAGCTTATTAGCGGCTTACAATGAGCAGTTCTTC. Amino acid sequence: CASSLLAAYNEQFF.

The sample holds a few counts of this clone. The chain carries TRBV7-9 and TRBJ2-1, with a tentative D call TRBD2 (6 bases). Germline-derived CDR1 and CDR2 are SEHNR and FQNEAQ (reference sequence). CDR3 length: 15 residues. V lost 0 bases, J lost 4 bases, and 10 bases lay in between. The CDR3 here is CASSLASGGYNEQFF. The CDR3 region has the DNA TGTGCCAGCAGCTTAGCCAGCGGAGGGTACAATGAGCAGTTCTTC. Supplemented by reference TRBV7-9 and TRBJ2-1, the full variable domain reads DTGVSQNPRHKITKRGQNVTFRCDPISEHNRLYWYRQTLGQGPEFLTYFQNEAQLEKSRLLSDRFSAERPKGSFSTLEIQRTEQGDSAMYLCASSLASGGYNEQFFGPGTRLTVL.

This clone was observed a handful of times. This chain links TRBV5-4 with TRBJ1-4; D gene ambiguous. There are 12 residues in the CDR3. With 2 bases removed from V and 6 bases from J, the gap between germline ends came to 5 bases. The germline gives CDR1 SGHNT, CDR2 YYREEE (reference sequence). CDR3 DNA: TGTGCCAGCAGCTTTCTACATGAAAAACTGTTTTTT. Amino acid sequence: CASSFLHEKLFF. Based on the CDR3 plus reference TRBV5-4 and TRBJ1-4, the full variable domain is ETGVTQSPTHLIKTRGQQVTLRCSSQSGHNTVSWYQQALGQGPQFIFQYYREEENGRGNFPPRFSGLQFPNYSSELNVNALELDDSALYLCASSFLHEKLFFGSGTQLSVL.